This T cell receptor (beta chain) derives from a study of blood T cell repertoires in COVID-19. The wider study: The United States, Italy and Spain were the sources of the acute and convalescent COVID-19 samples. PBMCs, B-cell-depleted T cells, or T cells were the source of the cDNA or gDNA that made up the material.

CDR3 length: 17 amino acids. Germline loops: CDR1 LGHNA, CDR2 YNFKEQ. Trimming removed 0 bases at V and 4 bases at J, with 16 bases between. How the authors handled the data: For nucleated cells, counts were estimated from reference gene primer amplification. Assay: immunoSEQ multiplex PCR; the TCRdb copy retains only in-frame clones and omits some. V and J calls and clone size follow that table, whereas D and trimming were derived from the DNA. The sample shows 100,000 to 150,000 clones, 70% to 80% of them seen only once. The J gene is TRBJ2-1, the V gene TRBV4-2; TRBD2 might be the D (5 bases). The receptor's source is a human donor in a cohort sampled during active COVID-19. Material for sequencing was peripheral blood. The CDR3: CASSQDSRSGEYNEQFF. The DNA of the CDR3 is TGTGCCAGCAGCCAAGATAGTCGGAGCGGAGAATACAATGAGCAGTTCTTC.